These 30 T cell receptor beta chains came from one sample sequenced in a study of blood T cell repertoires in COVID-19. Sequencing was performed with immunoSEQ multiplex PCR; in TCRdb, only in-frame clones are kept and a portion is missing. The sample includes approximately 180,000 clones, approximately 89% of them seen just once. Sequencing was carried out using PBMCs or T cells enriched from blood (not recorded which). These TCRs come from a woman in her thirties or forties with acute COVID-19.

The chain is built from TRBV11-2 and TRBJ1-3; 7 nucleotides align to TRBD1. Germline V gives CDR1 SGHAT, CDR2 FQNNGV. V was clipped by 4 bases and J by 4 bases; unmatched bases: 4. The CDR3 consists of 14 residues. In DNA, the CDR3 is TGTGCCAGCAGCTCAGGGGGAGTGGGAAACACCATATATTTT. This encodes CASSSGGVGNTIYF.

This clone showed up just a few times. The CDR3 here is CASSLTGVNEQYF. In DNA, the CDR3 is TGTGCCAGCAGCCTAACAGGGGTGAACGAGCAGTACTTC. V gene TRBV7-9 combines with J gene TRBJ2-7, with 7 bases lining up with TRBD1. V lost 5 bases to trimming and J lost 5 bases; unmatched junction nucleotides: 6. Germline V gene data show CDR1 as SEHNR and CDR2 as FQNEAQ (reference sequence). This CDR3 spans 13 amino acids.

CDR3: CASSRADRGREKLFF. For the CDR3, the DNA is TGTGCCAGCAGCCGGGCCGACAGGGGGCGGGAAAAACTGTTTTTT. The chain is built from TRBV5-5 and TRBJ1-4; 10 bases fit TRBD1. Germline V gives CDR1 SGHKS, CDR2 YYEKEE (reference sequence). J lost 8 bases, V lost 4 bases, and 8 bases had no gene match. This CDR3 has 15 residues.

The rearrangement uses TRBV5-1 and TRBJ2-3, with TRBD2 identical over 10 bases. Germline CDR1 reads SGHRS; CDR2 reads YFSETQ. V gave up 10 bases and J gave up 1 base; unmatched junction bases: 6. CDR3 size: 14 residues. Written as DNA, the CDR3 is TGCGCCTCGTTCCTAGCGGGGGGCACAGATACGCAGTATTTT. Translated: CASFLAGGTDTQYF.

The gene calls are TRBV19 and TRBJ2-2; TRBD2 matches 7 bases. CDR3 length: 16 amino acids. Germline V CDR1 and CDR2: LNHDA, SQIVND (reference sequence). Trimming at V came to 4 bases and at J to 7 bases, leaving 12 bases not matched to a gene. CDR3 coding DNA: TGTGCCAGTAGTACTCGGGGTGCGGGGGTAAGCGGGGAGCTGTTTTTT. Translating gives CASSTRGAGVSGELFF.

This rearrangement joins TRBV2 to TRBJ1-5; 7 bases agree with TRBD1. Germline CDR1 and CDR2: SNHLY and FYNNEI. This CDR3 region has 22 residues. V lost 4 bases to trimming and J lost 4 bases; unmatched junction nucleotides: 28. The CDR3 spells CASSVAPKTISRDSLRNQPQHF. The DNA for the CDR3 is TGTGCCAGCAGTGTTGCCCCAAAGACAATATCACGGGACAGCTTACGGAATCAGCCCCAGCATTTT.

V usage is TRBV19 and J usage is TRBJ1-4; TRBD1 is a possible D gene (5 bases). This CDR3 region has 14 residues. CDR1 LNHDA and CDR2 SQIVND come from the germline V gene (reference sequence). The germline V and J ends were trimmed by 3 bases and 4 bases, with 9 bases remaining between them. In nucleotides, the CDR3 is TGTGCCAGTAGTATGCGGCAGGGTAATGAAAAACTGTTTTTT. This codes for CASSMRQGNEKLFF.

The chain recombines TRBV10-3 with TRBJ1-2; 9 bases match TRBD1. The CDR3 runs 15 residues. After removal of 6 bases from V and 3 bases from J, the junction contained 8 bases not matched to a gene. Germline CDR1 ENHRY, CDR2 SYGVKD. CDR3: CAIRVQGASHYGYTF. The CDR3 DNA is TGTGCCATCAGAGTACAGGGGGCGAGTCACTATGGCTACACCTTC.

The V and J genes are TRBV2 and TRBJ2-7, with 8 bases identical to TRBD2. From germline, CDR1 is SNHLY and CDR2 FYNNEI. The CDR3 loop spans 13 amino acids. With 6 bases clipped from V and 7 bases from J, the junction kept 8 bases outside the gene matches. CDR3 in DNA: TGTGCCAGCAGGGGCCCGGGACTAGAGGAGCAGTACTTC. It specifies CASRGPGLEEQYF.

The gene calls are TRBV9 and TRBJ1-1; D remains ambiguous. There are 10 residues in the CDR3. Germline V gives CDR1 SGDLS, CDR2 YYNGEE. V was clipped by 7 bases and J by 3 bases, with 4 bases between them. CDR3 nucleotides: TGTGCCAGCCAGGACACTGAAGCTTTCTTT. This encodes CASQDTEAFF.

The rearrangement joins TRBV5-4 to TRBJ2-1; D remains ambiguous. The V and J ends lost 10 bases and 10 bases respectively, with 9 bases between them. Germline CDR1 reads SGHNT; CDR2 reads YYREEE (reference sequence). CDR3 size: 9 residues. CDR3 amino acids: CAHGPEQFF. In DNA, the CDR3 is TGTGCCCATGGGCCCGAGCAGTTCTTC.

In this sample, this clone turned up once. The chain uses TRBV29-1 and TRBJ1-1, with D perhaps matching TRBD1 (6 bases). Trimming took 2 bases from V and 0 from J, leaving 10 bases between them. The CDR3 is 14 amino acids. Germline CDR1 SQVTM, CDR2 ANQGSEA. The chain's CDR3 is CSVELQGMNTEAFF. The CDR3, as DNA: TGCAGCGTTGAATTACAGGGCATGAACACTGAAGCTTTCTTT.

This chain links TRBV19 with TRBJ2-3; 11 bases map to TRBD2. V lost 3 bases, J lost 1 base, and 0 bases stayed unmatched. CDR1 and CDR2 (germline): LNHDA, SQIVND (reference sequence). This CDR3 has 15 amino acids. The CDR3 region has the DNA TGTGCCAGTAGTATGACTAGCGGGGGCACAGATACGCAGTATTTT. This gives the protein CASSMTSGGTDTQYF.

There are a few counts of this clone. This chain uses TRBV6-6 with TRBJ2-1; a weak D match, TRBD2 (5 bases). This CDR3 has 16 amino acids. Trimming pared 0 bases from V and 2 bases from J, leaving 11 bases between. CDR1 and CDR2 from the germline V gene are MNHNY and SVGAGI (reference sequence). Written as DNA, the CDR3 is TGTGCCAGCAGTTACTCGACTAACAAGCCCTACAATGAGCAGTTCTTC. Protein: CASSYSTNKPYNEQFF.

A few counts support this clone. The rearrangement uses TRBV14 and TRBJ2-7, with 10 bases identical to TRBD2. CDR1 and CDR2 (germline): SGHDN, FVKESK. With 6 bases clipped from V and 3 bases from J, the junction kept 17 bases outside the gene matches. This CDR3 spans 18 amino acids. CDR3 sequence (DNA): TGTGCCAGCAGTCTGAGCGGGAGGGTTAGGGTTTGGTTCTACGAGCAGTACTTC. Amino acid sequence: CASSLSGRVRVWFYEQYF.

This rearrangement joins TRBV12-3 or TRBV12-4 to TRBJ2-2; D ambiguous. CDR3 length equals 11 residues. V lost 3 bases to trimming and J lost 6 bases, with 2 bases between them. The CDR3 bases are TGTGCCAGCAGTTTCTCCGGGGAGCTGTTTTTT. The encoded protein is CASSFSGELFF.

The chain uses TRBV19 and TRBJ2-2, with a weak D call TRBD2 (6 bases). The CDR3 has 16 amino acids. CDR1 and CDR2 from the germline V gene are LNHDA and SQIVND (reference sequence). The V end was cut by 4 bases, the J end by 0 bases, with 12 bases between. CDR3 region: CASSNYGGTNTGELFF. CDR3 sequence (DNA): TGTGCCAGTAGTAACTACGGGGGAACGAACACCGGGGAGCTGTTTTTT.

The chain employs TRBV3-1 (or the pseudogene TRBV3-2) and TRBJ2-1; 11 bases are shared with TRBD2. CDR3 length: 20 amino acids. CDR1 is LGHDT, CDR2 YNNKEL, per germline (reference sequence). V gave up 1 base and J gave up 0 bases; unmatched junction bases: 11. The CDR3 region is CASSQVASRTSGFSYNEQFF. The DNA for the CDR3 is TGTGCCAGCAGCCAAGTAGCCTCAAGGACTAGCGGGTTCTCCTACAATGAGCAGTTCTTC.

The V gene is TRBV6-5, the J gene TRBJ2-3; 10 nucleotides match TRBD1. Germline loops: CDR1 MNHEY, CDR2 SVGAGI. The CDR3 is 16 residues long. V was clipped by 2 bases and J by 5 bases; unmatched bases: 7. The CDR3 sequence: CASSYRVTGGEDTQYF. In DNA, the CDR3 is TGTGCCAGCAGTTACCGGGTGACAGGGGGCGAAGATACGCAGTATTTT.

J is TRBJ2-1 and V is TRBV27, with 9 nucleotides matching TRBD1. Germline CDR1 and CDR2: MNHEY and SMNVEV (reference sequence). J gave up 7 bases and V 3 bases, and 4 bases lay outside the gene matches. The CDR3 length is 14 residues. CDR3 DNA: TGTGCCAGCAGTTTGGGACAGGGTGGTAATGAGCAGTTCTTC. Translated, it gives CASSLGQGGNEQFF.

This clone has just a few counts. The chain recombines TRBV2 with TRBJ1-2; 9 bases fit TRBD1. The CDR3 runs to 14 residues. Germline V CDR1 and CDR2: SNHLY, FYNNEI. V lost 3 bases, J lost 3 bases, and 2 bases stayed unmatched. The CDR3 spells CASSEGQGYYGYTF. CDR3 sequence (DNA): TGTGCCAGCAGTGAGGGACAGGGCTACTATGGCTACACCTTC.

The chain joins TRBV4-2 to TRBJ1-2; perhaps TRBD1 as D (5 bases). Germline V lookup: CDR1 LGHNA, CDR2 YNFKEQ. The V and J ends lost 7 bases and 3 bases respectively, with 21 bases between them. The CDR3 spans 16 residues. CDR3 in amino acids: CASNAAKSSGHYGYTF. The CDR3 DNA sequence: TGTGCCAGCAACGCAGCCAAGAGTTCAGGGCACTATGGCTACACCTTC.

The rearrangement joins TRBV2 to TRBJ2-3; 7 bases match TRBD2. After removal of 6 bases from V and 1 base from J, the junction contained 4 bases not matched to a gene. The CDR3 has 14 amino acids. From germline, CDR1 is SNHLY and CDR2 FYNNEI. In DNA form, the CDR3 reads TGTGCCAGCAGCCGCAGCGGGGGCACAGATACGCAGTATTTT. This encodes CASSRSGGTDTQYF.

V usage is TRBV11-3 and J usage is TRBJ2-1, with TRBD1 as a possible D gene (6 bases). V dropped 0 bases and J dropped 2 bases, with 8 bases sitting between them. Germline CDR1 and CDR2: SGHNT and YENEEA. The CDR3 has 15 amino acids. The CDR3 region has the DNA TGTGCCAGCAGCTTAGAGGGGGCCCCCTACAATGAGCAGTTCTTC. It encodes CASSLEGAPYNEQFF. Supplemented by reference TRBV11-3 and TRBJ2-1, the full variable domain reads EAGVVQSPRYKIIEKKQPVAFWCNPISGHNTLYWYLQNLGQGPELLIRYENEEAVDDSQLPKDRFSAERLKGVDSTLKIQPAELGDSAVYLCASSLEGAPYNEQFFGPGTRLTVL.

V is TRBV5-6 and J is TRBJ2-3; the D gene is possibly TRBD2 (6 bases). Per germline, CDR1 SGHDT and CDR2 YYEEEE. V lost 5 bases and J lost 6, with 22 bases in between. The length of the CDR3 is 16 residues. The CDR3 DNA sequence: TGTGCCAGCAGGTCTACCGGGAGCCCTGACTTTGATACGCAGTATTTT. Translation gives CASRSTGSPDFDTQYF.

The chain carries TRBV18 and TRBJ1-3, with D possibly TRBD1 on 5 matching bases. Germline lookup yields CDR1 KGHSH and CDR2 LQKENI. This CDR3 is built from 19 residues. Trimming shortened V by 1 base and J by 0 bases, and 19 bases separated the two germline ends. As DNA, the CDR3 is TGTGCCAGCTCACCACTTTCTGCTCGTGGGGCGAGCTCTGGAAACACCATATATTTT. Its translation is CASSPLSARGASSGNTIYF. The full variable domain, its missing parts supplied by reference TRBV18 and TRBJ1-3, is NAGVMQNPRHLVRRRGQEARLRCSPMKGHSHVYWYRQLPEEGLKFMVYLQKENIIDESGMPKERFSAEFPKEGPSILRIQQVVRGDSAAYFCASSPLSARGASSGNTIYFGEGSWLTVV.

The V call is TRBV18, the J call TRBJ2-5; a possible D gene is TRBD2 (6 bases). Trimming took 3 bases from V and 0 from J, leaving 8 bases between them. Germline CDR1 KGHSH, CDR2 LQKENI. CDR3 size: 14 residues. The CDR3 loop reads CASSPGGNQETQYF. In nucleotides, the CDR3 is TGTGCCAGCTCACCGGGCGGGAACCAAGAGACCCAGTACTTC. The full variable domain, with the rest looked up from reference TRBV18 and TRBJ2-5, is NAGVMQNPRHLVRRRGQEARLRCSPMKGHSHVYWYRQLPEEGLKFMVYLQKENIIDESGMPKERFSAEFPKEGPSILRIQQVVRGDSAAYFCASSPGGNQETQYFGPGTRLLVL.

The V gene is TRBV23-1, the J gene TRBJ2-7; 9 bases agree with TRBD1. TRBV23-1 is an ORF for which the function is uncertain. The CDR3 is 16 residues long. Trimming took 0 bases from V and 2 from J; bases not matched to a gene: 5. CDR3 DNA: TGCGCCAGCAGTCAATCTCGGAGACAGGGGGCCTACGAGCAGTACTTC. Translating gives CASSQSRRQGAYEQYF.

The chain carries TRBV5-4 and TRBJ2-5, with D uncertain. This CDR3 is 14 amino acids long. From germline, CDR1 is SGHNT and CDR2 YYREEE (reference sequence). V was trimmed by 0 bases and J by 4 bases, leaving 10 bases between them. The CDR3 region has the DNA TGTGCCAGCAGCTTGGCGCGTCGTGGAGAGACCCAGTACTTC. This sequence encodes CASSLARRGETQYF.

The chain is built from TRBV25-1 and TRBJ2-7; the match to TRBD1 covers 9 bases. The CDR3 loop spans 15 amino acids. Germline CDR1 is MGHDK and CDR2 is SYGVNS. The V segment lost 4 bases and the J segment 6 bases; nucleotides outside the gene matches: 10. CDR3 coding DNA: TGTGCCAGCAGTGTGACGGTTGGGGGACAGGGCGAGCAGTACTTC. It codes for CASSVTVGGQGEQYF.